The following is a T cell receptor (beta chain) sequence with its context. Its antigen remains unidentified. Reverse transcription used roughly 0.45 to 1 ug RNA and random hexamers. Amplification of the TCR beta CDR3 was carried out by immunoSEQ multiplex PCR, which spanned a total of 54 Vbeta and 13 Jbeta segments. MiXCR, run by TCRdb on the immunoSEQ multiplex PCR reads, gives a single entry per CDR3 protein. The table records fewer than 150,000 distinct CDR3 sequences, approximately 93% of them present only once. In germline, CDR1 is MNHEY, CDR2 SMNVEV (reference sequence). The CDR3 has 14 amino acids. Trimming removed 5 bases at V and 3 bases at J, with 11 bases between. This record comes from a study of CD8 T cells in Susac syndrome. Study-level results: As the study acknowledged, the number of individuals who were part of its TCR sequencing and HLA analysis was relatively small.

The authors sequenced TCR beta from blood CD8+ and CD4+ T cells. The study used healthy donors as controls matched for age and sex. This clonotype was sampled from a human donor in good health. The sample comprised CD8+ T cells from PBMCs. The V and J genes are TRBV27 and TRBJ1-3; D unclear. CDR3 nucleotide sequence: TGTGCCAGCAGTCACAAGGGATATGGAAACACCATATATTTT. Its protein is CASSHKGYGNTIYF.